The clone carrying this TCR beta chain was seen just once. This record belongs to a study of CD8+CD57+ T cells in acquired aplastic anemia. The junction had 11 bases not matched to a gene; V was cut back by 4 bases and J by 12 bases. There are 14 residues in the CDR3. Germline CDR1 reads SGDLS; CDR2 reads YYNGEE. Sequencing was done on patients that had shown CD8+CD57+ cell expansion by flow cytometry. For CDR3 and TCR beta VDJ profiling, genomic DNA was the template used. TCRdb analysed the reads with MiXCR anew, one entry per CDR3 protein. The table records more than 250,000 distinct CDR3 sequences, roughly 80% of them present only once.

The TCR comes from a human donor with aplastic anemia. The rearrangement joins TRBV9 to TRBJ2-5; 11 bases are a match to TRBD2. The sequencing sample was made of sorted CD4+, CD8+, or CD8+CD57+ T cells (not recorded which) from PBMCs. This chain's CDR3 is CASSRGTSGDNEYF. In DNA form, the CDR3 reads TGTGCCAGCAGCCGCGGGACTAGCGGAGACAATGAGTACTTC.